This TCR beta chain is drawn from a study of control samples from healthy donors and cancer patients. Only in-frame clones appear in the TCRdb table, and some are missing; sequencing was by immunoSEQ multiplex PCR. The sample has fewer than 200,000 clones, around 90% seen once. V was clipped by 6 bases and J by 5 bases; unmatched bases: 6. The CDR3 has 14 amino acids. Germline V gene data show CDR1 as SGHRS and CDR2 as YFSETQ. Material for sequencing was blood. The J gene is TRBJ2-1, the V gene TRBV5-1, with 9 bases that match TRBD1. This receptor was obtained from a woman in her 30s in good health. As DNA, the CDR3 is TGCGCCAGCAAAGGACAGGGGACCCACAATGAGCAGTTCTTC. Its translation is CASKGQGTHNEQFF.